The present T cell receptor beta chain was sequenced within a study of spatial heterogeneity in lung cancer. About the research overall: Consistently, beta-chain sequences turned up in larger numbers than alpha-chain sequences did. Study results and caveats: The study found that expanded intratumoral alpha and beta TCR counts tracked tumor mutation counts.

From the 5' RACE reads, TCRdb called clonotypes with MiXCR, one entry per CDR3 protein. The sample includes about 3,900 distinct CDR3 sequences, over 4% of them seen just once. This clonotype was counted at least ten times. Its specificity is not known. The CDR3 covers 13 residues. Deletions cut 7 bases from V and 2 bases from J, with 11 bases between. The time point is: sample taken at primary tumor resection. The donor population consisted of some 72 patients with untreated, early-stage non-small cell lung cancer. The input material, whole RNA from tumor, nontumor lung or frozen PBMC, was sequenced unsorted.

The rearrangement uses TRBV12-3 or TRBV12-4 and TRBJ1-1; D call uncertain. The source was lung tumor tissue, collected at surgery. The receptor's source is a male donor with early-stage non-small cell lung cancer. This chain's CDR3 is CASKLQKNTEAFF. The CDR3 bases are TGTGCCAGCAAACTTCAGAAAAACACTGAAGCTTTCTTT.